Included here is one TCR beta chain sequence, with context. Its antigen is currently unknown. This entry is derived from a study of cytomegalovirus exposure and HLA in healthy donors. Healthy bone marrow donors made up the cohort. Trimming cost V 6 bases and J 5 bases; bases outside gene matches: 17. Germline CDR1 reads SNHLY; CDR2 reads FYNNEI. This CDR3 has 17 residues. The PCR had 60 Vbeta and 13 Jbeta primers. Profiling relied on immunoSEQ multiplex PCR, and the TCRdb table lists in-frame clones only, not all of them. Among approximately 100,000 clones listed, under 85% were seen once. Findings and caveats of the study: Fewer N-insertions than the roughly 630-donor mean were reportedly shown by an Asian-associated ancestry cluster in a later analysis. Most of the TCR beta V segments (in an earlier analysis) were productive either about 87% or about 30% of the time.

The specimen was PBMCs. The V call is TRBV2, the J call TRBJ2-5; TRBD1 matches 8 bases. The TCR comes from a woman in her forties in good health and CMV-seronegative. The CDR3 sequence: CASSKKLVQGAWETQYF. In nucleotides, the CDR3 is TGTGCCAGCAGCAAAAAATTGGTGCAGGGGGCGTGGGAGACCCAGTACTTC.